This T cell receptor beta chain was documented in a study of T cells expressing NK-cell markers. Using the 5' RACE reads, TCRdb records one entry per CDR3 protein without DNA. In all, the sample yields some 150,000 distinct CDR3 sequences. General study points: In several donors, dominant clonotypes made up about 25-65% of CD3+CD56-NKG2C+ cells.

The CDR3 consists of 15 residues. CDR1 and CDR2 from the germline V gene are MNHEY and SMNVEV (reference sequence). On this clonotype itself: What it binds is unknown.

The gene calls are TRBV27 and TRBJ2-1. Material for sequencing was blood T cells: a sorted CD56 or NKG2C T cell subset, CD4+ or CD8+ T cells, or bulk PBMC T cells (not recorded which). This sequence originates from a young man in good health. This chain's CDR3 is CASSLTGYSYNEQFF.